The 9 T cell receptor beta chains below were found in one sample sequenced in a study of blood T cell repertoires in COVID-19. Sequencing used immunoSEQ multiplex PCR; TCRdb keeps in-frame clones, though not all of them. The table has around 200,000 clones, roughly nine tenths seen once. The sequencing input was peripheral blood. The receptor source for this set is a woman aged 45-59 years with acute or convalescent COVID-19.

The V gene is TRBV2, the J gene TRBJ2-7, with TRBD2 matching 8 bases. The CDR3 contains 13 residues. V was clipped by 8 bases and J by 0 bases; unmatched bases: 3. Germline V CDR1 and CDR2: SNHLY, FYNNEI. CDR3 sequence (DNA): TGTGCCAGCGGAACTAGCGGCTCCTACGAGCAGTACTTC. Amino acids: CASGTSGSYEQYF.

The rearrangement links TRBV13 to TRBJ2-5, with 7 bases matching TRBD1. Germline CDR1 is PRHDT and CDR2 is FYEKMQ (reference sequence). V lost 3 bases and J lost 3; bases outside the gene matches: 4. The CDR3 sequence is 14 residues long. CDR3 region: CASSLADREETQYF. In DNA, the CDR3 is TGTGCCAGCAGCTTGGCCGACAGGGAAGAGACCCAGTACTTC.

This clone was found once. This sequence joins TRBV30 and TRBJ1-2; the D gene is possibly TRBD1 (6 bases). Trimming stripped 6 bases from V and 8 bases from J, with 19 bases between. Looked up from germline, CDR1 is GTSNPN and CDR2 is SVGIG (reference sequence). The CDR3 sequence is 13 residues long. In DNA, the CDR3 is TGTGCCTGCAAGCTTGGCTGGGACATAGGCTACACCTTC. It yields the protein CACKLGWDIGYTF. The full variable domain, in which reference TRBV30 and TRBJ1-2 provide the parts outside the CDR3, is SQTIHQWPATLVQPVGSPLSLECTVEGTSNPNLYWYRQAAGRGLQLLFYSVGIGQISSEVPQNLSASRPQDRQFILSSKKLLLSDSGFYLCACKLGWDIGYTFGSGTRLTVV.

V gene TRBV5-6 combines with J gene TRBJ1-1; weak D call: TRBD1 (5 bases). CDR1 SGHDT and CDR2 YYEEEE come from the germline V gene. CDR3 length: 13 residues. V dropped 4 bases and J dropped 4 bases, with 11 bases sitting between them. CDR3 in DNA: TGTGCCAGCAGCCTGGGACGCGGCACTGAAGCTTTCTTT. Translation gives CASSLGRGTEAFF.

The chain uses TRBV30 and TRBJ1-3; D ambiguous. The germline V gene encodes CDR1 GTSNPN and CDR2 SVGIG (reference sequence). Trimming took 5 bases from V and 0 from J, leaving 8 bases between them. CDR3 length: 13 amino acids. The CDR3 region is CAWSLDSGNTIYF. In DNA, the CDR3 is TGTGCCTGGTCACTTGACTCTGGAAACACCATATATTTT.

The chain has TRBV19 and TRBJ1-2; TRBD1 matches at 7 bases. This CDR3 is 17 amino acids long. CDR1 is LNHDA, CDR2 SQIVND, per germline (reference sequence). V was clipped by 4 bases and J by 5 bases; unmatched bases: 16. The CDR3 nucleotides are TGTGCCAGTAGTACCAGACAGGGCGGAGACAAACTATATGGCTACACCTTC. Residues: CASSTRQGGDKLYGYTF.

A single count supports this clone. The gene calls are TRBV6-2 or TRBV6-3 and TRBJ2-7; D perhaps matches TRBD2 (5 bases). In germline, CDR1 is MNHEY, CDR2 SVGEGT. This CDR3 has 15 amino acids. V was pared by 5 bases and J by 6 bases, with 20 bases between. CDR3 protein: CASSQSMGRSSEQYF. CDR3 nucleotides: TGTGCCAGCAGTCAATCAATGGGGAGATCAAGCGAGCAGTACTTC.

This chain uses TRBV7-3 with TRBJ1-2; 7 positions agree with TRBD1. The CDR3 sequence is 13 residues long. Trimming at V came to 5 bases and at J to 8 bases, leaving 8 bases not matched to a gene. Germline V lookup: CDR1 SGHTA, CDR2 FQGTGA. The CDR3 is CASSEPTGAGYTF. In DNA form, the CDR3 reads TGTGCCAGCAGCGAACCTACAGGGGCGGGCTACACCTTC. Variable domain in full (rest from reference TRBV7-3 and TRBJ1-2): GAGVSQTPSNKVTEKGKYVELRCDPISGHTALYWYRQSLGQGPEFLIYFQGTGAADDSGLPNDRFFAVRPEGSVSTLKIQRTERGDSAVYLCASSEPTGAGYTFGSGTRLTVV.

The chain recombines TRBV18 with TRBJ1-2, with 7 bases identical to TRBD1. This CDR3 spans 14 amino acids. V lost 4 bases to trimming and J lost 4 bases; unmatched junction nucleotides: 6. Germline CDR1 KGHSH, CDR2 LQKENI. CDR3 bases: TGTGCCAGCTCACTGGGGACAGTAGGCTATGGCTACACCTTC. Its protein is CASSLGTVGYGYTF.